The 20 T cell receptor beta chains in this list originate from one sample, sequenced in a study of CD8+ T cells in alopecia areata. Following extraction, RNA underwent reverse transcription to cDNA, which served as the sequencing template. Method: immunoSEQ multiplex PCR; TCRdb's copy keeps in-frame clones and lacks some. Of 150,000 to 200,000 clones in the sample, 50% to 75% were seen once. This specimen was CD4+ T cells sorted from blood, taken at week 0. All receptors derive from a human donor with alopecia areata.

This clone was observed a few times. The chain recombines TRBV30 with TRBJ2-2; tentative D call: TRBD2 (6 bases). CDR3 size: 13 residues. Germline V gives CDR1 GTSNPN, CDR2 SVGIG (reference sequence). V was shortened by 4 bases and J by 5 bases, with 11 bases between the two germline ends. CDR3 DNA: TGTGCCTGGAACGGGGGATATACCGGGGAGCTGTTTTTT. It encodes CAWNGGYTGELFF.

In DNA, the CDR3 is TGTGCCTGGGCCCTCGTGAACACCGGGGAGCTGTTTTTT. The encoded protein is CAWALVNTGELFF. The chain employs TRBV30 and TRBJ2-2; no clear D gene. Germline CDR1 GTSNPN, CDR2 SVGIG (reference sequence). The CDR3 is 13 residues long. The V and J ends lost 5 bases and 1 base respectively, with 8 bases between them.

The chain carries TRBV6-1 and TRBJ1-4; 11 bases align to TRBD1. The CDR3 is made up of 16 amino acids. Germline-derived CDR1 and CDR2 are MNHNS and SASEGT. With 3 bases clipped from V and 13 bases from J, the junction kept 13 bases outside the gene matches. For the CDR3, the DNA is TGTGCCAGCAGTGACCGGACAGGGGGCGTTTATGATGCACTGTTTTTT. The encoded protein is CASSDRTGGVYDALFF.

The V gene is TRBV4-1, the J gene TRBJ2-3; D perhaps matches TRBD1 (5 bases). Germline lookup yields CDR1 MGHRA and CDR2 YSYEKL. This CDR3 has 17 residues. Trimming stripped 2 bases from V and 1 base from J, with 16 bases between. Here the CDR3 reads CASSQLSRPGRTDTQYF. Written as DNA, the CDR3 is TGCGCCAGCAGCCAACTCTCCCGGCCAGGGCGCACAGATACGCAGTATTTT.

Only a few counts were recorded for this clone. The CDR3 here is CASREGERPQHF. The CDR3 DNA is TGTGCCAGCAGAGAGGGGGAACGGCCCCAGCATTTT. The chain recombines TRBV6-1 with TRBJ1-5; maybe TRBD1 (6 bases). V dropped 6 bases and J dropped 9 bases, with 12 bases sitting between them. The CDR3 extends over 12 amino acids. The germline V gene has CDR1 MNHNS and CDR2 SASEGT.

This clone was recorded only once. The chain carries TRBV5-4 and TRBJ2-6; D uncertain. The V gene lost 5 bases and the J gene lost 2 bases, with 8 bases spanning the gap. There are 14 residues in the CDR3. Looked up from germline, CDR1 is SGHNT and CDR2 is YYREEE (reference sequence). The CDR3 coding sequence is TGTGCCAGCAGGCCCAGTACTGGGGCCAACGTCCTGACTTTC. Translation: CASRPSTGANVLTF.

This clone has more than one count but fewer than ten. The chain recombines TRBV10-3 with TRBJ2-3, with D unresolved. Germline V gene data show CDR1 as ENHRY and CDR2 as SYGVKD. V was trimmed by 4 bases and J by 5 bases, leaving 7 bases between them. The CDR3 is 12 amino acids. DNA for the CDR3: TGTGCCATCAGTGTTGGCGGAGATACGCAGTATTTT. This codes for CAISVGGDTQYF.

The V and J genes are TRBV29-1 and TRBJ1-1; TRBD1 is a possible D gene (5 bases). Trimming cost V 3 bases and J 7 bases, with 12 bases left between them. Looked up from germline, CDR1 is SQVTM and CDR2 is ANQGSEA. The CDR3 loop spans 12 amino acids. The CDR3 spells CSVEVQTVEAFF. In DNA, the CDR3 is TGCAGCGTTGAGGTGCAGACAGTTGAAGCTTTCTTT.

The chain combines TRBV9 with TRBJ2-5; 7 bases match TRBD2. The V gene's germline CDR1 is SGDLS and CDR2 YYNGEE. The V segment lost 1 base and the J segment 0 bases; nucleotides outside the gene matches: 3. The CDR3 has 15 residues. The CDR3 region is CASSVMGGYQETQYF. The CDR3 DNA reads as TGTGCCAGCAGCGTAATGGGGGGGTACCAAGAGACCCAGTACTTC.

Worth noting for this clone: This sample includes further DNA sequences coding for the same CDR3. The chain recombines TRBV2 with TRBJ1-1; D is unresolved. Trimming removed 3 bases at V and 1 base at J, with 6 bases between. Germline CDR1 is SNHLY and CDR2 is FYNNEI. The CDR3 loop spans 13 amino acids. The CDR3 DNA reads TGTGCCAGCAGTGAGCTCGAGAACACTGAAGCTTTCTTT. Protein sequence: CASSELENTEAFF.

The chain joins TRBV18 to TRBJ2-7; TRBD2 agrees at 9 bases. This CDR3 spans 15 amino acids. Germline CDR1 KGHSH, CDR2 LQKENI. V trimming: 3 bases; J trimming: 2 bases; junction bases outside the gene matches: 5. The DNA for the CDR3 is TGTGCCAGCTCACCCGGGTTAGCGGGAGCCTACGAGCAGTACTTC. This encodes CASSPGLAGAYEQYF.

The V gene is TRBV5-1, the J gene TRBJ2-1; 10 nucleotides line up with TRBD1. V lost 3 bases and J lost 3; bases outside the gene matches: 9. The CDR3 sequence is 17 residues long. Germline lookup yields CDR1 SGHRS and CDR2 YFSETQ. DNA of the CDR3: TGCGCCAGCAGCTATCGACCTCGGACAGGGGGCTACAATGAGCAGTTCTTC. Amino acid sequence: CASSYRPRTGGYNEQFF. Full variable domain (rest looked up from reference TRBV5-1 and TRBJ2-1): KAGVTQTPRYLIKTRGQQVTLSCSPISGHRSVSWYQQTPGQGLQFLFEYFSETQRNKGNFPGRFSGRQFSNSRSEMNVSTLELGDSALYLCASSYRPRTGGYNEQFFGPGTRLTVL.

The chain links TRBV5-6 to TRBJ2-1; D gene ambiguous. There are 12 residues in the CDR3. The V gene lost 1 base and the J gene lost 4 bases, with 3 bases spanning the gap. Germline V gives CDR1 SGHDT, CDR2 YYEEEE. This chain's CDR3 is CASSLRYNEQFF. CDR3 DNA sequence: TGTGCCAGCAGCTTGCGATACAATGAGCAGTTCTTC.

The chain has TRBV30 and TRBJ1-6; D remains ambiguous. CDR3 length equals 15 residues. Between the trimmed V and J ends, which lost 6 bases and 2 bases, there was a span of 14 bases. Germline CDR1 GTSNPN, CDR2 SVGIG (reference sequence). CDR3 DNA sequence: TGTGCCTGTCCCTCCGAGGGAACCTATAATTCACCCCTCCACTTT. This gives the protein CACPSEGTYNSPLHF.

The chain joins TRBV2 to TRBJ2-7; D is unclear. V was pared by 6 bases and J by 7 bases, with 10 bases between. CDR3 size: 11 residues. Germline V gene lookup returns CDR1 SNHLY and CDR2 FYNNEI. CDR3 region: CASRTEREQYF. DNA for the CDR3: TGTGCCAGCAGAACCGAACGGGAGCAGTACTTC.

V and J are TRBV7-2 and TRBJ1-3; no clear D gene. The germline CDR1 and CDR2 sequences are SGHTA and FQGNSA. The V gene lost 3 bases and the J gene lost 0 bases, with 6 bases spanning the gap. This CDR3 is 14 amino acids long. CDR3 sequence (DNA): TGTGCCAGCAGCTTCGATACCTCTGGAAACACCATATATTTT. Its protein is CASSFDTSGNTIYF.

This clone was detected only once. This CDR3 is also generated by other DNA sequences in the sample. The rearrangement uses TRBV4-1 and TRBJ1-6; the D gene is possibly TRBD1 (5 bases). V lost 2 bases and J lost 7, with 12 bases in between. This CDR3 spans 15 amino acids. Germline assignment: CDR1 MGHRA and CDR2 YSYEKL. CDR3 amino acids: CASSQIDRDNSPLHF. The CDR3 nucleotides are TGCGCCAGCAGCCAAATCGACAGAGACAATTCACCCCTCCACTTT.

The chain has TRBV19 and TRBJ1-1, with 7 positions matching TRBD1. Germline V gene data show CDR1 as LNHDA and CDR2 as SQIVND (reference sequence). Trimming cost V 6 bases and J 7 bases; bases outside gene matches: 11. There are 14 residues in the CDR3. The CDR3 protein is CASSLDREWNEAFF. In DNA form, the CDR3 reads TGTGCCAGTAGCCTCGACAGGGAGTGGAATGAAGCTTTCTTT.

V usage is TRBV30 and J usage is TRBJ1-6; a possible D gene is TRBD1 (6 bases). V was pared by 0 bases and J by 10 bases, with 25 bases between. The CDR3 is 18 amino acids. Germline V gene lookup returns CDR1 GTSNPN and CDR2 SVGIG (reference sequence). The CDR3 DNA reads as TGTGCCTGGAGTGTCCCCAGTACATGGGCCAGGGGAGGATCACCCCTCCACTTT. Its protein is CAWSVPSTWARGGSPLHF.

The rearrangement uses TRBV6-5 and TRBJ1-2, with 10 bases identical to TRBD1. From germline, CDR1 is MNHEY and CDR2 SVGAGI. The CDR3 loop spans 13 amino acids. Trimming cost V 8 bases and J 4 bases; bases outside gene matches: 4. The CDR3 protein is CASYRTGGYGYTF. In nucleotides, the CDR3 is TGTGCCAGCTACCGGACAGGGGGCTATGGCTACACCTTC.